This T cell receptor beta chain was obtained from a study of siplizumab effects on memory and regulatory T cells. This clone was seen only once. This CDR3 has 13 amino acids. Trimming left V 3 bases short and J 2 bases short, with 5 bases between. Germline CDR1 SGHRS, CDR2 YFSETQ. TCRdb keeps only in-frame clones here, not all; method: immunoSEQ multiplex PCR. Among just under 85,000 clones listed, roughly 89% were seen once. The source material was Tregs sorted from blood. The V gene is TRBV5-1, the J gene TRBJ2-2; D remains unclear. This receptor was taken from a human donor in good health. As DNA, the CDR3 is TGCGCCAGCAGCTCAGCAAACACCGGGGAGCTGTTTTTT. Translating gives CASSSANTGELFF.